This TCR beta chain appears in the sequencing data of a study of cytomegalovirus exposure and HLA in healthy donors. In regard to this clone: Antigen: not known.

Notes on the study in general: The study recorded 150 to 200 TCR beta chains that were cytomegalovirus-associated. Cytomegalovirus status was reportedly diagnosed by the classifier with high sensitivity and specificity. The availability of immune exposure information extended only to CMV serostatus. Later analysis demonstrated an association between a missense DCLRE1C variant and TCR beta V- and J-gene trimming.

The PCR had 60 Vbeta and 13 Jbeta primers. Clones were read by immunoSEQ multiplex PCR, and TCRdb kept only the in-frame ones, dropping some. The sample contains approximately 150,000 clones, about 80% of which appear only once. The CDR3 loop spans 16 amino acids. Germline CDR1 and CDR2: MNHNS and SASEGT. V shed 3 bases, J shed 4 bases, and the junction held 5 bases outside the gene matches. Sequenced input: PBMCs. The rearrangement uses TRBV6-1 and TRBJ2-1; 11 nucleotides line up with TRBD1. This TCR was sampled from a man aged 40-50 years in good health and CMV-seropositive. The CDR3 DNA reads TGTGCCAGCAGTGAGGGAGGACAGGGGGCATACAATGAGCAGTTCTTC. Residues: CASSEGGQGAYNEQFF.